Included here is one TCR beta chain sequence, with context. TCRdb re-derived calls from the 5' RACE reads in MiXCR, one entry per CDR3 protein. The data contain hundreds of thousands of distinct CDR3 sequences, approximately 15% of them singletons. This sample is drawn from a study of T-cell memory formation after mild COVID-19. V was cut by 0 bases and J by 6 bases, with 13 bases left in between. CDR1 and CDR2 from the germline V gene are LGHNA and YNFKEQ. The CDR3 consists of 15 residues. This receptor was taken from a man between 18 and 35 years old who had mild COVID-19 (a few samples of this study predate the infection). Cell type and time point are not known. V is TRBV4-2 and J is TRBJ2-3; maybe TRBD1 (7 bases). The material sequenced was PBMCs or a T cell subset sorted from them (not recorded which). CDR3 in DNA: TGTGCCAGCAGCCAAGATGACAGGGAGGCGGATACGCAGTATTTT. Residues: CASSQDDREADTQYF.